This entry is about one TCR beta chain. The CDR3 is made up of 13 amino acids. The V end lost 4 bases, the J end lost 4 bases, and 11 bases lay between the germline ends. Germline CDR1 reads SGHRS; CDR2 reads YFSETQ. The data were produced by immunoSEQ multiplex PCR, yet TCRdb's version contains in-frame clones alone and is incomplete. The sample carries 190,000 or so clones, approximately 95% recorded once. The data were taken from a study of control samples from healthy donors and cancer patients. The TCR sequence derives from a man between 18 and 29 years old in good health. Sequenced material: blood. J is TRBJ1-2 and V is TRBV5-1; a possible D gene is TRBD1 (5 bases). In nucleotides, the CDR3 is TGCGCCAGCAGCCCCGGGGACGTCTATGGCTACACCTTC. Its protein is CASSPGDVYGYTF.